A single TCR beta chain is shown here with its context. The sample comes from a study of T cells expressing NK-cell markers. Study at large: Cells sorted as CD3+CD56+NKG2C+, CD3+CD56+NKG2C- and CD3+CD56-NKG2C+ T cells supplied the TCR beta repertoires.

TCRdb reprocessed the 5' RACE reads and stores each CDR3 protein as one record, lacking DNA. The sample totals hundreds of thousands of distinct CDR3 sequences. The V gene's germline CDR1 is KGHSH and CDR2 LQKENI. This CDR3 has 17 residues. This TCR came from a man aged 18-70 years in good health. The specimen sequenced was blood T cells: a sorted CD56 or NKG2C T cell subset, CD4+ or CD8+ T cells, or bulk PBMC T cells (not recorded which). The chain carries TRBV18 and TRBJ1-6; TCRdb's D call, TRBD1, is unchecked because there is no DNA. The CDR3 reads CASSPKTGSFRNSPLHF.